Given below is one TCR beta chain in context. The junction departs from germline at one end; a sequencing error may be responsible. A primer in the constant region served to generate TCR beta cDNA from 500 ng of total RNA. Libraries for TCR beta were built through three nested multiplex PCR rounds, which together made up a slightly modified ARM-PCR procedure. PCR rounds one and two used TRBV1-TRBV30 forward primers with a C-beta reverse primer for about 11 cycles each. From the multiplex PCR reads, TCRdb called clonotypes with MiXCR, one entry per CDR3 protein. The sample includes more than 150,000 distinct CDR3 sequences, 60% of them seen just once. This record belongs to a study of tumor-infiltrating lymphocytes in primary liver carcinoma. Study-level information: Men and women, 30 to 69 years of age, made up the patients.

Both blood RNA, taken from unsorted whole blood, and germline DNA were extracted. The CDR3 runs 15 residues. Germline V gives CDR1 MNHEY, CDR2 SVGAGI. The origin of this receptor is a man in his forties with primary liver carcinoma and hepatitis B virus infection. Sequenced input: peripheral blood. The J gene is TRBJ1-4, the V gene TRBV6-5; 7 bases map to TRBD1. CDR3 bases: TGTGCCAGCACCGACAGGGCCTACCAGAATGAAAAACTGTTTTTC. It translates to CASTDRAYQNEKLFF.